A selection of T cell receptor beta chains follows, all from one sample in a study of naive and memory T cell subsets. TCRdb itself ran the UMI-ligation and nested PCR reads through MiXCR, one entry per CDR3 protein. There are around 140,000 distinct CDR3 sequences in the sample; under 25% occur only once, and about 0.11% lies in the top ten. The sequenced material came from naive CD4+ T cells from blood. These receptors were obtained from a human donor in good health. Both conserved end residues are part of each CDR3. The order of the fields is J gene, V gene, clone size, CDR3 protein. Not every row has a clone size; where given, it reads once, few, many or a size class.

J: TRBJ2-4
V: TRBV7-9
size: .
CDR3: CASSLENIQYF

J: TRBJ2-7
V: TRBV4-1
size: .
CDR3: CASSQSFPPPGQFFSAEQYF

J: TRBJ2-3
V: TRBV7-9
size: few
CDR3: CASSFSPGRTDTQYF

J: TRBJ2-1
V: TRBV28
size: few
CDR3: CASSPPGTSGSGEQFF

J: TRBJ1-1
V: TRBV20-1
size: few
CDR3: CSARDKGSPHEAFF

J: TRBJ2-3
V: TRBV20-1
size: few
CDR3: CSARKRPWPDTQYF

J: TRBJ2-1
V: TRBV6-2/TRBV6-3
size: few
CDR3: CASSYSRLAGVGNEQFF

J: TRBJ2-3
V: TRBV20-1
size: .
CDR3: CSARKGLAGFTDTQYF

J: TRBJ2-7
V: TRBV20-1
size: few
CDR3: CSARHPLARGYEQYF

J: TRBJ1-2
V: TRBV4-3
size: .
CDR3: CASSQDPLGTGGNYGYTF

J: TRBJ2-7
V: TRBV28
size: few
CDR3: CASSLGTLLREQYF

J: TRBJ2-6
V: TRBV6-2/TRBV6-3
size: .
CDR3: CASSDWTGSGANVLTF

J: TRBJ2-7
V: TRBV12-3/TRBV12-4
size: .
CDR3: CASTQTGGDEQYF

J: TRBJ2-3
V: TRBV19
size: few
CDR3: CASSIQGYTDTQYF

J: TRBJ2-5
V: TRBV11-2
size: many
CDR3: CASTIAGQETQYF

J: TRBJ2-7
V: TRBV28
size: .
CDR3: CASILTRGPYEQYF

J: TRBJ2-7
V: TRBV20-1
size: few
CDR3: CSASGRHGPYGEQYF

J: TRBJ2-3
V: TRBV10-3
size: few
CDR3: CAINGQGSTDTQYF

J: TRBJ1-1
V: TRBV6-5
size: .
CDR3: CASRPGQLNTEAFF

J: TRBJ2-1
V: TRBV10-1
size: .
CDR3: CASSATSGNEQFF

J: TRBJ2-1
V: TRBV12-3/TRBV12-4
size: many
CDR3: CASSSPDRRNNEQFF

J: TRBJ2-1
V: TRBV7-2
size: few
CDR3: CASSLAFRTSGYNEQFF

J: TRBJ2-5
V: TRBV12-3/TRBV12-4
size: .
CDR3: CASSLGEKDPQYF

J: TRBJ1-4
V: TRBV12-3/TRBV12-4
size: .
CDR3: CASSWTGSHEKLFF

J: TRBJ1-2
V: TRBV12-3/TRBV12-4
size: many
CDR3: CASSLGQQSYGYTF

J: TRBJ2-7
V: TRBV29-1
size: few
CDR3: CSVEVRQGAYEQYF

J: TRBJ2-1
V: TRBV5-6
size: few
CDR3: CASSLGAGPGQFF

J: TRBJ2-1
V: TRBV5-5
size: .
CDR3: CASTLTPGLAGYEQFF

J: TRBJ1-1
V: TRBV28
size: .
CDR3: CASPGPLGTEAFF

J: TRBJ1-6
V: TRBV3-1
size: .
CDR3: CASSQGWTALNSPLHF

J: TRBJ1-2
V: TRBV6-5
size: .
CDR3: CASSLRGRSYGYTF

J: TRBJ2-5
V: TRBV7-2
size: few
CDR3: CASSSPLRGQETQYF

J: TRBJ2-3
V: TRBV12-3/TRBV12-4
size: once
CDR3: CASSFWGRASDTQYF

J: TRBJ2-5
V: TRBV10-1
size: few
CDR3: CASSDRTSGETQYF

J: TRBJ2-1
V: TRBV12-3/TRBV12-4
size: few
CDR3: CASDLAGAGYNEQFF

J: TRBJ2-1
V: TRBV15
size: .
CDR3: CATSREDYKEPYVTYNEQFF

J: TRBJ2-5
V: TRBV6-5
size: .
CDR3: CASSYRRQSETQYF

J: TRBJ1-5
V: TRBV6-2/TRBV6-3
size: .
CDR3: CASRSAHFPNQPQHF

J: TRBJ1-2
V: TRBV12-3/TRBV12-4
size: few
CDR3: CASSPRGGSNYGYTF

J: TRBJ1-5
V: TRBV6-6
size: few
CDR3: CASSARVRGGLPKNQPQHF

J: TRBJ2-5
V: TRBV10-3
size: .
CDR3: CAIGLAGAPQETQYF

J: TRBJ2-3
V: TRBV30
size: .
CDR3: CAWSISGSQDTQYF

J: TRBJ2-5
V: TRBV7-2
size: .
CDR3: CASSRLVSQETQYF

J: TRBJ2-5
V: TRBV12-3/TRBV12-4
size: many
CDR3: CASSFFPSGQETQYF

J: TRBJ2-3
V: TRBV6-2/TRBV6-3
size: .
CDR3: CASSPGPLTDTQYF

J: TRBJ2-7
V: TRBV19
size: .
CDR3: CASSTPGQGSYEQYF

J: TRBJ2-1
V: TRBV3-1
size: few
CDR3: CASSRLAGGGYNEQFF

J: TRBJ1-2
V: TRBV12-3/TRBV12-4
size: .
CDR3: CASSLNPSTNYGYTF

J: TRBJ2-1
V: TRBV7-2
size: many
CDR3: CASSSAASGSASEQFF